This record looks at one T cell receptor (beta chain) sequence and its context. In the study's own analysis: Estimation of nucleated cell counts relied on the amplification of reference gene primers. Only in-frame clones appear in the TCRdb table, and some are missing; sequencing was by immunoSEQ multiplex PCR. The DNA gave D and trimming, while V, J and clone size come from that table. The sample includes approximately 45,000 clones, roughly nine tenths of them seen just once. The sample originates from a study of blood T cell repertoires in COVID-19. V was cut by 5 bases and J by 4 bases, with 12 bases left in between. Germline V lookup: CDR1 SEHNR, CDR2 FQNEAQ (reference sequence). The CDR3 sequence is 14 residues long.

The sample taken for sequencing was peripheral blood. The V and J genes are TRBV7-9 and TRBJ1-3; D might be TRBD1 (5 bases). The clonotype originates from a man aged 65-85 years with acute or convalescent COVID-19. The chain's CDR3 is CASSPGTAGNTIYF. The CDR3, as DNA: TGTGCCAGCAGCCCTGGGACTGCCGGAAACACCATATATTTT.